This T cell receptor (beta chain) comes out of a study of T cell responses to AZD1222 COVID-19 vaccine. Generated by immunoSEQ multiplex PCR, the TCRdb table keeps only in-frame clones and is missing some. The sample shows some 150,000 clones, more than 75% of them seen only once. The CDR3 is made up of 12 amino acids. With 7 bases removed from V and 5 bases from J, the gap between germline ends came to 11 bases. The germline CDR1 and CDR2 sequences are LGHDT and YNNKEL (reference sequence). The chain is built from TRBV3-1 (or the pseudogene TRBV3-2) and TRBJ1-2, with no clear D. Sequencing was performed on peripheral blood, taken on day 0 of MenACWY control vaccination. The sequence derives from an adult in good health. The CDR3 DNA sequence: TGTGCCAGCAACCCTGAGGGATATGGCTACACCTTC. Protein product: CASNPEGYGYTF.